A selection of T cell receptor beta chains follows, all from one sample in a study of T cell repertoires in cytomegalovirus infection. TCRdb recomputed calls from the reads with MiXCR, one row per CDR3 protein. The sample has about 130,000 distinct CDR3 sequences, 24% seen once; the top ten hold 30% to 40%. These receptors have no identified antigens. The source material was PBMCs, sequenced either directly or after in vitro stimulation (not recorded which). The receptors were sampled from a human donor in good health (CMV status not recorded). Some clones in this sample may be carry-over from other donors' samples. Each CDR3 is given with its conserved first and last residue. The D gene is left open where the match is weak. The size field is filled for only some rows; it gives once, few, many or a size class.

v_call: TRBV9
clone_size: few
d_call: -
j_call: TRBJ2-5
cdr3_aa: CASSVGRDDQETQYF
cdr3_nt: TGTGCCAGCAGCGTAGGACGGGACGACCAAGAGACCCAGTACTTC

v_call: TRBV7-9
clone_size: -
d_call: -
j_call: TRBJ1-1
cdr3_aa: CASSLVSTEAFF
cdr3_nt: TGTGCCAGCAGCTTAGTGAGCACTGAAGCTTTCTTT

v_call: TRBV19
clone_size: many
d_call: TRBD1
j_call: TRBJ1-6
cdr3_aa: CASRPRQGVDNSPLHF
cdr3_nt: TGTGCCAGTAGACCTAGACAGGGCGTCGATAATTCACCCCTCCACTTT

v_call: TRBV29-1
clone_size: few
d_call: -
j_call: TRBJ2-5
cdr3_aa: CSVKLADQETQYF
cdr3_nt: TGCAGCGTTAAGTTAGCGGATCAAGAGACCCAGTACTTC

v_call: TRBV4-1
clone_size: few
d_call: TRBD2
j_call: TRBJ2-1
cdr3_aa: CASSHYGLGVNEQFF
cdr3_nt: TGCGCCAGCAGCCATTATGGACTAGGGGTCAATGAGCAGTTCTTC

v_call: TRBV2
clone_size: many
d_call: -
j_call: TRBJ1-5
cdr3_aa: CASSEIPGPPSHF
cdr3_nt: TGTGCCAGCAGTGAAATACCGGGACCTCCGTCGCATTTT

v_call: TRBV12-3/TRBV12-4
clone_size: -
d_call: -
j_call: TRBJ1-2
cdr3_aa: CASSFAQGVSGYTF
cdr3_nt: TGTGCCAGCAGTTTCGCACAGGGAGTCAGTGGCTACACCTTC

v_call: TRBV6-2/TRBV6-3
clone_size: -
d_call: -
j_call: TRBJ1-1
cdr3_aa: CASSYRNAEAFF
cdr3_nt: TGTGCCAGCAGTTACCGAAACGCTGAAGCTTTCTTT

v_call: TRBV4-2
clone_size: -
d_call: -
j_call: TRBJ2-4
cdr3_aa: CASSQDWLQENIQYF
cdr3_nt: TGTGCCAGCAGCCAAGATTGGCTTCAGGAAAACATTCAGTACTTC

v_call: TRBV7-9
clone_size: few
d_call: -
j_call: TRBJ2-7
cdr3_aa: CASDAGTAQQYF
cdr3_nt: TGTGCCAGCGACGCGGGAACAGCCCAGCAGTACTTC

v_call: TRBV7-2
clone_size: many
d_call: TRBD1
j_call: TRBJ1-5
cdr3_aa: CASSLGLGQGVFYQPQHF
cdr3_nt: TGTGCCAGCAGCTTAGGACTGGGACAGGGAGTTTTCTATCAGCCCCAGCATTTT

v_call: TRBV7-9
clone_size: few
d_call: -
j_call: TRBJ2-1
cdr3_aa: CASRPSRHNEQFF
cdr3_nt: TGTGCCAGCAGACCGTCGAGGCACAATGAGCAGTTCTTC

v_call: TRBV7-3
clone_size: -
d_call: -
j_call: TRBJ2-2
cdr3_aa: CASTTSNTGELFF
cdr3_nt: TGTGCCAGCACGACTTCTAACACCGGGGAGCTGTTTTTT

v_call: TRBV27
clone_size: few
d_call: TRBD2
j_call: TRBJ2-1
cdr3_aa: CASSLSWGGNEQFF
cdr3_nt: TGTGCCAGCAGTTTATCCTGGGGGGGGAATGAGCAGTTCTTC

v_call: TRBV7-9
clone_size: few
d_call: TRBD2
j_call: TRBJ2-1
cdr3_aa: CATSGRAANEQFF
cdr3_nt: TGTGCCACTAGCGGGAGGGCCGCCAATGAGCAGTTCTTC

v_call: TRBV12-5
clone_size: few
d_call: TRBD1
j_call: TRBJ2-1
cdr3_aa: CASGLAPGQGNNEQFF
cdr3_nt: TGTGCTAGTGGTTTGGCACCTGGACAGGGAAACAATGAGCAGTTCTTC

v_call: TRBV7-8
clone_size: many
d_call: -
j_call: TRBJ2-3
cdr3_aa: CASSHRNPLDTYTQYF
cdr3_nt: TGTGCCAGCAGCCACAGGAACCCGCTCGACACATATACGCAGTATTTT

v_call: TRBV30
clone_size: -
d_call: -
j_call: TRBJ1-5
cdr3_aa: CAWSPVGLQPQHF
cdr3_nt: TGTGCCTGGAGCCCCGTGGGTCTTCAGCCCCAGCATTTT

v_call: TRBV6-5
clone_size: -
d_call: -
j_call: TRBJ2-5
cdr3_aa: CASSWGVVETQYF
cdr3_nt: TGTGCCAGCAGTTGGGGCGTCGTTGAGACCCAGTACTTC

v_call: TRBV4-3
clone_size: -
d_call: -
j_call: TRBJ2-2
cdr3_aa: CASSQVHQVGELFF
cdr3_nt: TGCGCCAGCAGCCAAGTACATCAGGTCGGGGAGCTGTTTTTT

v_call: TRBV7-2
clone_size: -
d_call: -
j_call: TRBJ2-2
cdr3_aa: CASSPDYGELFF
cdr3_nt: TGTGCCAGCAGCCCAGACTACGGGGAGCTGTTTTTT

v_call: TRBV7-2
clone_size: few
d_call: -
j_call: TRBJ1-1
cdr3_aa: CASSFPGRLPNTEAFF
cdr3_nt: TGTGCCAGCAGCTTTCCGGGACGCCTTCCGAACACTGAAGCTTTCTTT

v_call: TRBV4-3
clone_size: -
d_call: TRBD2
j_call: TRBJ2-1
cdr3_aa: CASSRPRGTSGSKEQFF
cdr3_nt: TGCGCCAGCAGCCGTCCCCGGGGGACTAGCGGGAGTAAGGAGCAGTTCTTC

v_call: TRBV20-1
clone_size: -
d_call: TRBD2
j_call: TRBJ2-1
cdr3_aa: CSARTGTSGILEQFF
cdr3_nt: TGCAGTGCTAGGACCGGGACTAGCGGGATCCTTGAGCAGTTCTTC

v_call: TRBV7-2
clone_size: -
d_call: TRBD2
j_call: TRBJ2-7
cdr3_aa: CASSVQRGGYEQYF
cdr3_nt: TGTGCCAGCAGCGTCCAGCGGGGAGGATACGAGCAGTACTTC

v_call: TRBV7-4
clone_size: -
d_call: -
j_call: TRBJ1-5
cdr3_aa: CASTGENQPQHF
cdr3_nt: TGTGCCAGCACAGGGGAAAATCAGCCCCAGCATTTT

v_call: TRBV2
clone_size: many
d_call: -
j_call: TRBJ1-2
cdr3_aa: CASSLRTVANYGYTF
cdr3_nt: TGTGCCAGCAGCCTTCGGACAGTAGCTAACTATGGCTACACCTTC

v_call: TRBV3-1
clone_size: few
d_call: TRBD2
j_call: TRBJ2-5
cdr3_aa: CASSRGLAGSGETQYF
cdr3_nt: TGTGCCAGCAGCCGCGGACTAGCGGGTTCAGGGGAGACCCAGTACTTC

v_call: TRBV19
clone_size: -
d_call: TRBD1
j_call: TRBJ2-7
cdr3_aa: CASSTDRWDEQYF
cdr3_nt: TGTGCCAGTAGTACGGACAGGTGGGACGAGCAGTACTTC

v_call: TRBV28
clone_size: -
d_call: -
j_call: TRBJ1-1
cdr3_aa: CASSAGPWVTEAFF
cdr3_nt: TGTGCCAGCAGTGCAGGACCTTGGGTCACTGAAGCTTTCTTT

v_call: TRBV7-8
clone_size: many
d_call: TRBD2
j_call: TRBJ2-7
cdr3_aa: CASSLVDSGGEQYF
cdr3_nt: TGTGCCAGCAGCTTAGTGGACTCGGGGGGGGAGCAGTACTTC

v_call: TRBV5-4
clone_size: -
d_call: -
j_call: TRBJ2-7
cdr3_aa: CASSNGRTGAYEQYF
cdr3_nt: TGTGCCAGCAGTAATGGACGAACTGGGGCCTACGAGCAGTACTTC

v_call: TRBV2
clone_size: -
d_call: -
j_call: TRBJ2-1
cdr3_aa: CASRGELGSGQFF
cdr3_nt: TGTGCCAGCAGGGGGGAGTTGGGTAGCGGACAGTTCTTC

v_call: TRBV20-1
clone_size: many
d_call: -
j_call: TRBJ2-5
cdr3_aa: CSAYQDPETQYF
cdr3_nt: TGCAGTGCTTATCAGGACCCGGAGACCCAGTACTTC

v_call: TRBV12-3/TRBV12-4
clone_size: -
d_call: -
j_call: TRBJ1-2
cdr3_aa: CASSFGPAHAF
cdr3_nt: TGTGCCAGCAGTTTTGGGCCGGCACATGCCTTC

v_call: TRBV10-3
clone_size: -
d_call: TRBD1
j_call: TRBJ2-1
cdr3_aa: CATKTGGEGNEQFF
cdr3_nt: TGTGCCACCAAGACAGGGGGGGAGGGCAATGAGCAGTTCTTC

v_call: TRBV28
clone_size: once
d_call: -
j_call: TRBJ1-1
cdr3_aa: CASSSGTEAFF
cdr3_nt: TGTGCCAGCAGTTCAGGGACTGAAGCTTTCTTT

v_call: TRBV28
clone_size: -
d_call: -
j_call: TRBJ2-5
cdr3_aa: CASSSPTGGETQYF
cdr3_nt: TGTGCCAGCAGTTCACCGACAGGTGGAGAGACCCAGTACTTC